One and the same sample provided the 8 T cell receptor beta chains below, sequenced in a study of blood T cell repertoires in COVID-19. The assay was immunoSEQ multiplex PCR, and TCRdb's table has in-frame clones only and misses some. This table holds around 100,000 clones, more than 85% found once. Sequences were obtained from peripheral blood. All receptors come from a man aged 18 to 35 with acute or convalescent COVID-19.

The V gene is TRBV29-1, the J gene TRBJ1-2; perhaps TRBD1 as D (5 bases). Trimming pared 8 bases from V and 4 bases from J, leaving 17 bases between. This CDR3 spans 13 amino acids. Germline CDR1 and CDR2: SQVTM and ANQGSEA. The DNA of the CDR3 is TGCAGCATCCGGGAGGGGCTCGGCTATGGCTACACCTTC. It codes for CSIREGLGYGYTF.

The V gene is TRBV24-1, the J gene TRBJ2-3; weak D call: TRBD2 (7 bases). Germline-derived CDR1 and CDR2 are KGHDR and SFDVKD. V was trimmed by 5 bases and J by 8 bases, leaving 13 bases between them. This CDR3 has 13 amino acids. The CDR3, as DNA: TGTGCCACCAGTGCCGTTAGGGGGGGTACGCAGTATTTT. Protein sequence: CATSAVRGGTQYF.

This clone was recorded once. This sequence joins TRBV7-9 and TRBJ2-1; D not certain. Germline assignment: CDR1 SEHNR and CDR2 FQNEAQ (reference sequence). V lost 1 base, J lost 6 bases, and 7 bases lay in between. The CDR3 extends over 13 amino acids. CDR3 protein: CASSLGPGNEQFF. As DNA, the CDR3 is TGTGCCAGCAGCTTAGGCCCGGGCAATGAGCAGTTCTTC.

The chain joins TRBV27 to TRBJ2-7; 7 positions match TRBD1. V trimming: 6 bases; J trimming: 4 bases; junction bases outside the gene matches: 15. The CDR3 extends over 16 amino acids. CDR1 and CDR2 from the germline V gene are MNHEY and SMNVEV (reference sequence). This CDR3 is CASSQLTGVIVYEQYF. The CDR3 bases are TGTGCCAGCAGCCAACTCACAGGGGTAATCGTTTACGAGCAGTACTTC.

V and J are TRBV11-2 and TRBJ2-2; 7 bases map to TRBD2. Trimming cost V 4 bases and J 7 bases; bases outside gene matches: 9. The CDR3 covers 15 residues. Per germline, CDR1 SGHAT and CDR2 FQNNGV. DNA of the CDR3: TGTGCCAGCAGCTCCCGGGGGGACGGGCTCGGGGAGCTGTTTTTT. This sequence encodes CASSSRGDGLGELFF.

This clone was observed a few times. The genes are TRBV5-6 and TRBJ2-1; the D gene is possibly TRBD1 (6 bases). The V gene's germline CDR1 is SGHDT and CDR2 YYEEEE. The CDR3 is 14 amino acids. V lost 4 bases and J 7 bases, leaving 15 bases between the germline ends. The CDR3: CASSTPGTQNEQFF. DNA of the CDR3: TGTGCCAGCAGCACGCCCGGGACACAGAATGAGCAGTTCTTC.

In DNA, the CDR3 is TGTGCCAGCAGCGTAGACCTCCGGGACACTGAAGCTTTCTTT. Amino acids: CASSVDLRDTEAFF. The rearrangement links TRBV9 to TRBJ1-1; D is ambiguous. The germline V and J ends were trimmed by 0 bases and 3 bases, with 9 bases remaining between them. The germline V gene has CDR1 SGDLS and CDR2 YYNGEE. The CDR3 loop spans 14 amino acids.

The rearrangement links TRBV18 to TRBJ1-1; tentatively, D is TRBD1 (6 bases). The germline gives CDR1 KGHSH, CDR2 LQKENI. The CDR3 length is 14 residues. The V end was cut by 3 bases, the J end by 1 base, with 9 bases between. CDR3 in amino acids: CASSPGTPNTEAFF. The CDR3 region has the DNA TGTGCCAGCTCACCCGGGACACCGAACACTGAAGCTTTCTTT.